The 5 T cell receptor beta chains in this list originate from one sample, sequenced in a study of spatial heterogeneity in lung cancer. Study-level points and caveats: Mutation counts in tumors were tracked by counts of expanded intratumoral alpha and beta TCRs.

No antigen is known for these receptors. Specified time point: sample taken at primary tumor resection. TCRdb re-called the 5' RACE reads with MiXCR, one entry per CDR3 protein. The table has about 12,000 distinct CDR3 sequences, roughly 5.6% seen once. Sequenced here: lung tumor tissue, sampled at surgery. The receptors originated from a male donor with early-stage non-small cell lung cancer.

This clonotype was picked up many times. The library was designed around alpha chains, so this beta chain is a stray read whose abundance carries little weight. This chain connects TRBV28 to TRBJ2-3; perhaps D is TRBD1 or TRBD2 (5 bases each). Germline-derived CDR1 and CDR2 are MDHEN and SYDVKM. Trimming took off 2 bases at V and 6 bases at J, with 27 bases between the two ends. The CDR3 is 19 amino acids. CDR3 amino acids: CASSLEGVALHKISDTQYF. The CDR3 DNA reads TGTGCCAGCAGTTTAGAAGGGGTAGCGTTACACAAGATATCGGATACGCAGTATTTT.

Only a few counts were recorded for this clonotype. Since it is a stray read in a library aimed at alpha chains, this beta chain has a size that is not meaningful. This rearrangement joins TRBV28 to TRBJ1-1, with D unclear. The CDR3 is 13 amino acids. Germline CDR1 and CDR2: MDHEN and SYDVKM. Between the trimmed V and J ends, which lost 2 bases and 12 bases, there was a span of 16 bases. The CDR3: CASSLIAAPHSFF. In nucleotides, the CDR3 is TGTGCCAGCAGTTTAATAGCGGCACCGCACTCTTTCTTT. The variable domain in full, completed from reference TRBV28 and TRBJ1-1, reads DVKVTQSSRYLVKRTGEKVFLECVQDMDHENMFWYRQDPGLGLRLIYFSYDVKMKEKGDIPEGYSVSREKKERFSLILESASTNQTSMYLCASSLIAAPHSFFGQGTRLTVV.

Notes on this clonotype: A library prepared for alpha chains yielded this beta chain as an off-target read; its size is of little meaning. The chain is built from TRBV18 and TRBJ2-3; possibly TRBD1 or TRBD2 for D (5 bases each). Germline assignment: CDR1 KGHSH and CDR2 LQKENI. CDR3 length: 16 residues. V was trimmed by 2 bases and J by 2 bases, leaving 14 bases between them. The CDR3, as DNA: TGTGCCAGCTCACCAGTTCTAGCAGGGAACACAGATACGCAGTATTTT. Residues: CASSPVLAGNTDTQYF.

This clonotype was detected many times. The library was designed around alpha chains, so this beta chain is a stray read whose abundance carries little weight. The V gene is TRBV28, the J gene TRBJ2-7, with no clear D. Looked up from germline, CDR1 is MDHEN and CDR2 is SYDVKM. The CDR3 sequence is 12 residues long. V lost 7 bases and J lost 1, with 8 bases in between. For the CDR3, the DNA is TGTGCCAGCACCGGGTCATCCTACGAGCAGTACTTC. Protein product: CASTGSSYEQYF.

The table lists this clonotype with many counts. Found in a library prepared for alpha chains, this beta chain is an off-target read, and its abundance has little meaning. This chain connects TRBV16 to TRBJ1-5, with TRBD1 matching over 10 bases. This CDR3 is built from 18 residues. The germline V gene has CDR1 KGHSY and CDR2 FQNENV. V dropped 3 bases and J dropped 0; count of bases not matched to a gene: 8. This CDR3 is CASSQSDRGKYSNQPQHF. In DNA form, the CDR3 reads TGTGCCAGCAGCCAGTCGGACAGGGGGAAGTATAGCAATCAGCCCCAGCATTTT. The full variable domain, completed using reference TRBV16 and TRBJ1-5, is GEEVAQTPKHLVRGEGQKAKLYCAPIKGHSYVFWYQQVLKNEFKFLISFQNENVFDETGMPKERFSAKCLPNSPCSLEIQATKLEDSAVYFCASSQSDRGKYSNQPQHFGDGTRLSIL.